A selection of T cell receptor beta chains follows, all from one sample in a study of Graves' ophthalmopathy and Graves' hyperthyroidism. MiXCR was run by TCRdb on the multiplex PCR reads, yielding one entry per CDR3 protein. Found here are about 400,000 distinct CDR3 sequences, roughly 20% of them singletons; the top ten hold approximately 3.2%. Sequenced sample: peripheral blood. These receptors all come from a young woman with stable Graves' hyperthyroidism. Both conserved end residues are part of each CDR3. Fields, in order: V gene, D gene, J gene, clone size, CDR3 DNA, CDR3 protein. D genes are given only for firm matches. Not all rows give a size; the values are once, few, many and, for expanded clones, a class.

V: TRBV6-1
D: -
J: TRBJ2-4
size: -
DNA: TGTGCCAGCAGTGAAGCGACCGCCGGTGCCAAAAACATTCAGTACTTC
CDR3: CASSEATAGAKNIQYF

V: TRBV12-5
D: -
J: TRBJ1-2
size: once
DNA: TGTGCTAGTGGTAATTACCACAGGGAAAGCTACACCTTC
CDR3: CASGNYHRESYTF

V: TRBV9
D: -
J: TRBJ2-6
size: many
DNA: TGTGCCAGCAGCGTAGACGGAGTCTCTGGGGCCAACGTCCTGACTTTC
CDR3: CASSVDGVSGANVLTF

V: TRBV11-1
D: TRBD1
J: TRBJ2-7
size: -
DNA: TGTGCCAGCAGCTCCCGGAACAGGGGGCGTCGGGGAGAGTTTTACGAGCAGTACTTC
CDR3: CASSSRNRGRRGEFYEQYF

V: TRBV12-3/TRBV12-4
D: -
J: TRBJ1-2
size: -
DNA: TGTGCCAGCGGGTTAAAGAGAGCTAACTATGGCTACACCTTC
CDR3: CASGLKRANYGYTF

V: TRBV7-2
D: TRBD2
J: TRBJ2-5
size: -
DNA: TGTGCCAGCAGCTTAGAGGCTAGCGGGGGGAGAGAGACCCAGTACTTC
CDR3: CASSLEASGGRETQYF

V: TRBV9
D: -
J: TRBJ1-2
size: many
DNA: TGTGCCAGCAGCGTAGACGCCAGTCACTATGGCTACACCTTC
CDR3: CASSVDASHYGYTF

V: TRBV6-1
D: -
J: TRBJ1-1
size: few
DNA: TGTGCCAGCACTCGGGGAGGGAACACTGAAGCTTTCTTT
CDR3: CASTRGGNTEAFF

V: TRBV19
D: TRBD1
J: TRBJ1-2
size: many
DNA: TGTGCCAGTAGGACAGGGTTCGACGGCTACACCTTC
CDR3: CASRTGFDGYTF

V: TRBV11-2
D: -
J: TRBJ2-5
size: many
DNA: TGTGCCAGCAGCTTTAGGCTGACATCGTACCAAGAGACCCAGTACTTC
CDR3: CASSFRLTSYQETQYF

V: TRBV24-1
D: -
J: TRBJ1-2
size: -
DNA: TGTGCCACCAGTGACCCTCGACAGAATAACTATGGCTACACCTTC
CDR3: CATSDPRQNNYGYTF

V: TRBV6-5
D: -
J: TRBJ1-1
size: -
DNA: TGTGCCAGCAGTTTAGGACCGGGTTGGGCTGAAGCTTTCTTT
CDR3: CASSLGPGWAEAFF

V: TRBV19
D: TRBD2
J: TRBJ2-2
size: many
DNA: TGTGCCAGTAGTTGGCTAGCGGGAGTCACCGGGGAGCTGTTTTTT
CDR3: CASSWLAGVTGELFF

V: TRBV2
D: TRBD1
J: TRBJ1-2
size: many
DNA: TGTGCCAGCCGAAACGACAGGGGCTATGGCTACACCTTC
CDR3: CASRNDRGYGYTF

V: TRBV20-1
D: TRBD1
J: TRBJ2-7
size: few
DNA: TGCAGTGCTAGAGGTCGGCCGGGACAGCCCTACGAGCAGTACTTC
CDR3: CSARGRPGQPYEQYF

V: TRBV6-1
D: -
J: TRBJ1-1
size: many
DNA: TGTGCCAGCAGTGAAGCGCTGAACACTGAAGCTTTCTTT
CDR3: CASSEALNTEAFF

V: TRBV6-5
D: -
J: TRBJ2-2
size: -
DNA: TGTGCCAGCAGTTACTCCGGGCTTACCGGGGAGCTGTTTTTT
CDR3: CASSYSGLTGELFF

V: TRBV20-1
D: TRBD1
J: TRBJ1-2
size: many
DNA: TGCAGTGCTAGAGACCGGACAGGGCCCTATGGCTACACCTTC
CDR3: CSARDRTGPYGYTF

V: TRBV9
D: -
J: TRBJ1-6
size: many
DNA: TGTGCCAGCAGCGTAGGGGTTACTAATTCACCCCTCCACTTT
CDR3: CASSVGVTNSPLHF

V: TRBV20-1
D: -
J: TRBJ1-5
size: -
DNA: TGCAGTGCTAGAGGCCCCGGGCCCCAGCATTTT
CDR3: CSARGPGPQHF

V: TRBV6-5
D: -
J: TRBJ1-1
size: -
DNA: TGTGCCAGCAGTTCCCGGGGGGGGAACACTGAAGCTTTCTTT
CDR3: CASSSRGGNTEAFF

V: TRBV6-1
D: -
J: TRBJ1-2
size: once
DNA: TGTGCCAGCAGGGGACGGGACGGCGAATTTACTAACTATGGCTACACCTTC
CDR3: CASRGRDGEFTNYGYTF

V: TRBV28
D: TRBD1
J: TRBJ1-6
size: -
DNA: TGTGCCAGCAGTTTACCCCGACAGGGATCCTCACCCCTCCACTTT
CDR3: CASSLPRQGSSPLHF

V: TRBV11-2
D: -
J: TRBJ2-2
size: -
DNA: TGTGCCAGTAGCTTCGATAGGGCCGGGGAGCTGTTTTTT
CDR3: CASSFDRAGELFF

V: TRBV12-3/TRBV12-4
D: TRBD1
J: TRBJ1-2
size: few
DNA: TGTGCCAGCAAAACAGACAGGGTAAACTATGGCTACACCTTC
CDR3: CASKTDRVNYGYTF

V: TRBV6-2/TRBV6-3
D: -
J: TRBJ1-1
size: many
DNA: TGTGCCAGCAGTAAAGATACTGAAGCTTTCTTT
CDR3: CASSKDTEAFF

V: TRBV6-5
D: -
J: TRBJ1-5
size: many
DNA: TGTGCCAGCAGTTACTCGAAATGGAGCAATCAGCCCCAGCATTTT
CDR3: CASSYSKWSNQPQHF

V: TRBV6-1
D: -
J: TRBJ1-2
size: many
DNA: TGTGCCAGCCTTATCAGTCAGGGGAACTATGGCTACACCTTC
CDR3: CASLISQGNYGYTF

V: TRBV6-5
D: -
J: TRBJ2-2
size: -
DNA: TGTGCCAGCAGTTACTCGAGTACTCAGACCGGGGAGCTGTTTTTT
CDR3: CASSYSSTQTGELFF

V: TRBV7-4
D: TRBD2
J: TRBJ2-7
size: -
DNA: TGTGCCACCATCCGGGCGGCTAGCGGGAGCTACGAGCAGCACTTC
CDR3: CATIRAASGSYEQHF

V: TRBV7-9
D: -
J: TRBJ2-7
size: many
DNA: TGTGCCAGCGGGACTGGACGACCCTACGAGCAGTACTTC
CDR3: CASGTGRPYEQYF

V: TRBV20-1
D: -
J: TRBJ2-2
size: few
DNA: TGCAGTGCTAGGGCGGAGACCGACACCGGGGAGCTGTTTTTT
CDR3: CSARAETDTGELFF

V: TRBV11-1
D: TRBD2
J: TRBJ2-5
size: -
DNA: TGTGCCAGCAGCGCCCCTAGCGGGAGGTCGGGTTGGTTGGAAGAGACCCAGTACTTC
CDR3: CASSAPSGRSGWLEETQYF

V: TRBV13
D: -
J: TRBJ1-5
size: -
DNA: TGTGCCAGCAGCCCAGGAGCAGGGGACCGACTAAATCAGCCCCAGCATTTT
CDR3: CASSPGAGDRLNQPQHF

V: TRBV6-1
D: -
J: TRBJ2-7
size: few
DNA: TGTGCCAGCAGTGAACCGGGACGTAGGAAGAACGAGCAGTACTTC
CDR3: CASSEPGRRKNEQYF

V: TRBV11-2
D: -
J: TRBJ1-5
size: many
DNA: TGTGCCAGCAGCTTAGGGGCTGGGTACTATAGCAATCAGCCCCAGCATTTT
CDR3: CASSLGAGYYSNQPQHF

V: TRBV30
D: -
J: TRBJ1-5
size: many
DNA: TGTGCCTGGAGTGTGACGGGGGATTTGCAACAGCCCCAGCATTTT
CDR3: CAWSVTGDLQQPQHF

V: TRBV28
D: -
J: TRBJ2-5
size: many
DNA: TGTGCCAGTTTAGGATACCTGATGGGGTCCCAGTACTTC
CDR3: CASLGYLMGSQYF

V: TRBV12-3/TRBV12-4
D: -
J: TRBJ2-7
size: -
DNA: TGTGCCAGCAGTTTAGCGGTTCCCTCCTACGAGCAGTACTTC
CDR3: CASSLAVPSYEQYF

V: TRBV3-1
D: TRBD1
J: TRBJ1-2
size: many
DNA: TGTGCCAGCAGCCAAGTCCCGGACAGGGGGCTTGGCTACACCTTC
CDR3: CASSQVPDRGLGYTF

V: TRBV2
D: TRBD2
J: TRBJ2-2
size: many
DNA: TGTGCCAGCAGTGGTAGCGGGAGGGCCGAGAACGGGGAGCTGTTTTTT
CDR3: CASSGSGRAENGELFF

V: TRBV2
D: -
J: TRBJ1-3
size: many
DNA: TGTGCCACCTCGGACCTCCGCTCTGGAAACACCATATATTTT
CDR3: CATSDLRSGNTIYF

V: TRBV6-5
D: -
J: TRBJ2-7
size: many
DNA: TGTGCCATCAGTTACTCAGAATTAGGCGAGCAGTACTTC
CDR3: CAISYSELGEQYF

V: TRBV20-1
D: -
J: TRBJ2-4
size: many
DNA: TGCAGTGCCACCCCCCCGGGGCAAAACATTCAGTACTTC
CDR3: CSATPPGQNIQYF